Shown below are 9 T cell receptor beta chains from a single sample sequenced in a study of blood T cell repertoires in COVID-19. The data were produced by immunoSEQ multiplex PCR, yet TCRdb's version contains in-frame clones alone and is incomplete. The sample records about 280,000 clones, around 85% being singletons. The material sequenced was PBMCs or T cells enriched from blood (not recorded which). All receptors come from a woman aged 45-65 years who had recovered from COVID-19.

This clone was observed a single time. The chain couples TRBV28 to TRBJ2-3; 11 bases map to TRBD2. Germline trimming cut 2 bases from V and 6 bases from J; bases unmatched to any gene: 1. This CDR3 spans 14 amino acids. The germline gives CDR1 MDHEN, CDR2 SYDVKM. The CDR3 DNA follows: TGTGCCAGCAGTTTAGGGACTAGCGGTGATACGCAGTATTTT. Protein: CASSLGTSGDTQYF.

The CDR3 DNA reads as TGTGCCAGCAGCCAAGATTGGCCCAGGGCGGTTTCGCAGTTCTTC. It yields the protein CASSQDWPRAVSQFF. The rearrangement links TRBV14 to TRBJ2-1; weak D call: TRBD1 (5 bases). The CDR3 is made up of 15 amino acids. V lost 0 bases and J 12 bases, leaving 18 bases between the germline ends. Germline V gene data show CDR1 as SGHDN and CDR2 as FVKESK.

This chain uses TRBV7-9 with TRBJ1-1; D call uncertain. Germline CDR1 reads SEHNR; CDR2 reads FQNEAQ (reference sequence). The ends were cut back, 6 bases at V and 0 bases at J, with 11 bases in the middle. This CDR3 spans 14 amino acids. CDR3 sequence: CASSQRSMNTEAFF. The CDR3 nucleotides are TGTGCCAGCAGTCAGCGCAGTATGAACACTGAAGCTTTCTTT.

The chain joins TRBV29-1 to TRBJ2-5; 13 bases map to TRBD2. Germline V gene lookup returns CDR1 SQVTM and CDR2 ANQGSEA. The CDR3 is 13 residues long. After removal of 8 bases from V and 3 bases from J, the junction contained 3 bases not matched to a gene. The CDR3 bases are TGCAGCACCGGGACTAGCGGGAAAGAGACCCAGTACTTC. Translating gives CSTGTSGKETQYF. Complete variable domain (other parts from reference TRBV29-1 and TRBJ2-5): SAVISQKPSRDICQRGTSLTIQCQVDSQVTMMFWYRQQPGQSLTLIATANQGSEATYESGFVIDKFPISRPNLTFSTLTVSNMSPEDSSIYLCSTGTSGKETQYFGPGTRLLVL.

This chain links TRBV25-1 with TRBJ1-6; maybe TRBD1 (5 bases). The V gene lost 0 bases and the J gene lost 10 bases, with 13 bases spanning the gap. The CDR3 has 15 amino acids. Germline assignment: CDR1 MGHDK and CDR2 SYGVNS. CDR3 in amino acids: CASSEYRGGQSPLHF. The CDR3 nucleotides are TGTGCCAGCAGTGAATATCGAGGCGGACAATCACCCCTCCACTTT.

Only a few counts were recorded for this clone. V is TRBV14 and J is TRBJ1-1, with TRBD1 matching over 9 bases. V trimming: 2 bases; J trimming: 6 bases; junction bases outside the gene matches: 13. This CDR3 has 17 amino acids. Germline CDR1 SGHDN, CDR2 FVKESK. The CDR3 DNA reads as TGTGCCAGCAGCCAACGGAAACCGGGGACAGGGATGGCTGAAGCTTTCTTT. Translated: CASSQRKPGTGMAEAFF.

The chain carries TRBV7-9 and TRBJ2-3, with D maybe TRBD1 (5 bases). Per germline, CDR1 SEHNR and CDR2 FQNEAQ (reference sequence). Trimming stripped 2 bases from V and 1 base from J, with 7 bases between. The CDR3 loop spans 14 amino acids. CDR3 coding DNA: TGTGCCAGCAGCTTAAAACAGGGCACAGATACGCAGTATTTT. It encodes CASSLKQGTDTQYF.

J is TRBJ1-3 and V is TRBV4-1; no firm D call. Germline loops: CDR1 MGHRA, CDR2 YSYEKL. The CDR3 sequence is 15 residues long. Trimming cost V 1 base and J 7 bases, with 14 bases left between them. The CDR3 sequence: CASSQVRGLRNTIYF. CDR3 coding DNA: TGCGCCAGCAGCCAAGTAAGAGGCCTAAGGAACACCATATATTTT.

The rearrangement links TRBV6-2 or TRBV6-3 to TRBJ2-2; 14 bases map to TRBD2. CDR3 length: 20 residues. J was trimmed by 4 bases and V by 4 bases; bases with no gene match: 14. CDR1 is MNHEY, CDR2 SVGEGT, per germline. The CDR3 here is CASSFQRTSGRTATTGELFF. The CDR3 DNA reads TGTGCCAGCAGTTTCCAAAGGACTAGCGGGAGGACTGCGACCACCGGGGAGCTGTTTTTT.